Reported below is one T cell receptor (beta chain). The entry originates in a study of blood T cell repertoires in COVID-19. The overall study: Samples of COVID-19 (acute and convalescent) were obtained from the United States, Italy and Spain. Sample material is recorded as cDNA or gDNA derived from T cells, B-cell-depleted T cells, or PBMCs.

Original methodology: For nucleated cells, counts were estimated from reference gene primer amplification. Data came from immunoSEQ multiplex PCR; TCRdb stores just in-frame clones and leaves some out. V, J and clone size are taken as reported in that table, and D and trimming were inferred from the DNA itself. The data contain about 110,000 clones, 82% of them singletons. This CDR3 region has 15 residues. V dropped 0 bases and J dropped 3 bases, with 9 bases sitting between them. The sample taken for sequencing was peripheral blood. The chain links TRBV23-1 to TRBJ1-5; possibly TRBD1 for D (5 bases). TRBV23-1 is known as an ORF, though its function is uncertain. The receptor was derived from a man between 65 and 85 years old with acute or convalescent COVID-19. The CDR3 coding sequence is TGCGCCAGCAGTCAATCGGGGCAGCTCAATCAGCCCCAGCATTTT. Amino acid sequence: CASSQSGQLNQPQHF.